This TCR beta chain derives from a study of blood T cell repertoires in COVID-19. Profiling relied on immunoSEQ multiplex PCR, and the TCRdb table lists in-frame clones only, not all of them. The data contain around 180,000 clones, 85% of them singletons. This TCR was sampled from a person aged 70 to 85 with COVID-19, enrolled during active disease. Sequenced sample: peripheral blood.

The DNA for the CDR3 is TGTGCCACCAGCCCCAAAGGACAGGGGGATCATGCCTATGGCTACACCTTC. This translates into CATSPKGQGDHAYGYTF. The chain uses TRBV15 and TRBJ1-2; 10 positions agree with TRBD1. There are 17 residues in the CDR3. The junction had 13 bases not matched to a gene; V was cut back by 5 bases and J by 4 bases. Germline assignment: CDR1 LNHNV and CDR2 YYDKDF (reference sequence).